The 19 T cell receptor beta chains presented below share a single source sample, sequenced in a study of cytomegalovirus exposure and HLA in healthy donors (dated by TCRdb to about 2017). Libraries were prepared through the immunoSEQ multiplex PCR assay. For the multiplex PCR, a mixture combining 60 forward primers for TCR Vbeta segments and 13 reverse primers for TCR Jbeta segments was used. TCRdb obtained this table from immuneACCESS and retained in-frame rearrangements with V and J assigned. These tables miss some clones; where compared with another copy, unresolved V genes account for less than half of the shortfall, and the remainder is unexplained. The sample has 80,000 to 100,000 clones on record, 70% to 75% of them singletons. The ten largest clones capture more than 15% of the sample. Sequenced sample: PBMCs. The origin of the receptors is a young woman in good health and CMV-seropositive.

V is TRBV27 and J is TRBJ2-5, with a weak D call TRBD2 (6 bases). The end of the DNA is better explained by TRBJ2-7, so the J call may be wrong. The CDR3 contains 15 residues. The germline CDR1 and CDR2 sequences are MNHEY and SMNVEV (reference sequence). CDR3 residues: CASSLSGGEINEQYF. In DNA, the CDR3 is TGTGCCAGCAGTTTATCGGGCGGGGAGATAAACGAGCAGTACTTC.

This chain links TRBV6-1 with TRBJ1-1; no firm D call. This CDR3 contains 13 residues. The V gene's germline CDR1 is MNHNS and CDR2 SASEGT. V was clipped by 3 bases and J by 0 bases, with 5 bases between them. CDR3 loop: CASSESVNTEAFF. For the CDR3, the DNA is TGTGCCAGCAGTGAGTCAGTGAACACTGAAGCTTTCTTT.

This clone came up a few times. V is TRBV5-1 and J is TRBJ2-1, with 10 bases fitting TRBD2. V lost 4 bases and J lost 9; bases outside the gene matches: 10. Germline CDR1 reads SGHRS; CDR2 reads YFSETQ. The CDR3 extends over 15 amino acids. CDR3 bases: TGCGCCAGCAGCATACAGCGGGAGGGCCGGGGTGAGCAGTTCTTC. This sequence encodes CASSIQREGRGEQFF.

This clone was seen a single time. CDR3 region: CASWSPGGGYGYTF. The CDR3 DNA reads as TGTGCCAGTTGGTCCCCTGGGGGAGGCTATGGCTACACCTTC. This chain links TRBV19 with TRBJ1-2; perhaps TRBD1 as D (5 bases). V lost 8 bases, J lost 4 bases, and 17 bases lay in between. The CDR3 sequence is 14 residues long. Germline V lookup: CDR1 LNHDA, CDR2 SQIVND (reference sequence).

This rearrangement joins TRBV5-6 to TRBJ2-7, with D perhaps matching TRBD1 (6 bases). The CDR3 totals 17 residues. V was shortened by 0 bases and J by 1 base, with 17 bases between the two germline ends. Germline CDR1 and CDR2: SGHDT and YYEEEE. CDR3 sequence: CASSLGWGQVYSYEQYF. DNA of the CDR3: TGTGCCAGCAGCTTGGGGTGGGGGCAGGTTTATTCCTACGAGCAGTACTTC.

V is TRBV5-5 and J is TRBJ2-3; TRBD1 matches 10 bases. The CDR3 loop spans 15 amino acids. The germline gives CDR1 SGHKS, CDR2 YYEKEE (reference sequence). V dropped 4 bases and J dropped 6; count of bases not matched to a gene: 8. The chain's CDR3 is CASSLGDRGRDTQYF. The DNA of the CDR3 is TGTGCCAGCAGCCTCGGGGACAGGGGCCGGGATACGCAGTATTTT.

The V call is TRBV27, the J call TRBJ2-5; D is unresolved. Judging by the DNA end, TRBJ2-7 fits better; the J call may be wrong. The length of the CDR3 is 12 residues. The germline V gene has CDR1 MNHEY and CDR2 SMNVEV (reference sequence). The CDR3 is CASTPDTGEQYF. The CDR3 DNA reads TGTGCCAGCACCCCCGACACCGGCGAGCAGTACTTC.

This chain connects TRBV7-9 to TRBJ2-2; 7 nucleotides align to TRBD1. CDR3 length: 15 amino acids. The V and J ends lost 5 bases and 1 base, in that order; junction bases with no gene match: 4. The germline CDR1 and CDR2 sequences are SEHNR and FQNEAQ (reference sequence). CDR3: CASSARGLNTGELFF. The CDR3 coding sequence is TGTGCCAGCAGCGCCAGGGGGTTGAACACCGGGGAGCTGTTTTTT.

This clone was observed a single time. The chain is built from TRBV5-1 and TRBJ2-2, with 10 bases aligning to TRBD2. This CDR3 comprises 17 residues. V shed 0 bases and J 1 base; nucleotides not matched to a gene: 3. Germline V lookup: CDR1 SGHRS, CDR2 YFSETQ. CDR3 residues: CASSLGTSGVNTGELFF. The DNA of the CDR3 is TGCGCCAGCAGCTTGGGTACTAGCGGGGTGAACACCGGGGAGCTGTTTTTT.

This chain joins TRBV6-5 and TRBJ2-7; 7 bases map to TRBD2. Germline trimming cut 0 bases from V and 0 bases from J; bases unmatched to any gene: 2. Germline CDR1 and CDR2: MNHEY and SVGAGI. The CDR3 spans 15 residues. This chain's CDR3 is CASSYSGGGSYEQYF. CDR3 in DNA: TGTGCCAGCAGTTACTCGGGCGGGGGCTCCTACGAGCAGTACTTC.

This clone has a count of ten or more. The J gene is TRBJ1-5, the V gene TRBV7-9; the D is unclear. This CDR3 comprises 14 residues. V lost 3 bases to trimming and J lost 1 base, with 7 bases between them. Germline V gene sequence: CDR1 SEHNR, CDR2 FQNEAQ (reference sequence). DNA for the CDR3: TGTGCCAGCAGCTTGCCGGGGAGCAATCAGCCCCAGCATTTT. Its protein is CASSLPGSNQPQHF.

This sequence joins TRBV7-2 and TRBJ2-5; TRBD2 matches 11 bases. The CDR3 consists of 14 residues. Germline-derived CDR1 and CDR2 are SGHTA and FQGNSA. Trimming at V came to 5 bases and at J to 3 bases, leaving 2 bases not matched to a gene. CDR3 bases: TGTGCCAGCAGCGAGACTAGCGGGAAAGAGACCCAGTACTTC. Translation: CASSETSGKETQYF. Supplemented by reference TRBV7-2 and TRBJ2-5, the full variable domain reads GAGVSQSPSNKVTEKGKDVELRCDPISGHTALYWYRQSLGQGLEFLIYFQGNSAPDKSGLPSDRFSAERTGGSVSTLTIQRTQQEDSAVYLCASSETSGKETQYFGPGTRLLVL.

Here the CDR3 DNA reads TGCGCCAGCAGCCAAGAAGACAGGGTTGAGACTGAAGCTTTCTTT. This translates into CASSQEDRVETEAFF. The chain joins TRBV4-3 to TRBJ1-1; 7 nucleotides agree with TRBD1. The trim removed 0 bases at V and 5 bases at J, leaving 6 bases unmatched. This CDR3 is 15 amino acids long. CDR1 is LGHNA, CDR2 YSLEER, per germline.

The V call is TRBV7-9, the J call TRBJ2-1; 12 bases align to TRBD2. The germline CDR1 and CDR2 sequences are SEHNR and FQNEAQ (reference sequence). There are 14 residues in the CDR3. The junction had 3 bases not matched to a gene; V was cut back by 5 bases and J by 7 bases. This chain's CDR3 is CASSPSGRGNEQFF. In DNA, the CDR3 is TGTGCCAGCAGCCCTAGCGGGAGGGGGAATGAGCAGTTCTTC.

The V gene is TRBV5-4, the J gene TRBJ1-1; no clear D. V was pared by 1 base and J by 2 bases, with 9 bases between. This CDR3 has 14 amino acids. Germline assignment: CDR1 SGHNT and CDR2 YYREEE (reference sequence). The CDR3 region has the DNA TGTGCCAGCAGCTTGAGTGTCCTAAACACTGAAGCTTTCTTT. As protein: CASSLSVLNTEAFF.

J is TRBJ2-5 and V is TRBV27; no clear D. The V end was cut by 5 bases, the J end by 7 bases, with 8 bases between. The CDR3 runs to 11 residues. CDR1 MNHEY and CDR2 SMNVEV come from the germline V gene (reference sequence). The CDR3 spells CASSLPRTQYF. The DNA for the CDR3 is TGTGCCAGCAGTCTCCCCAGGACCCAGTACTTC.

The chain couples TRBV28 to TRBJ1-6; D remains ambiguous. Deletions cut 6 bases from V and 7 bases from J, with 16 bases between. Germline V gene data show CDR1 as MDHEN and CDR2 as SYDVKM. This CDR3 is built from 15 residues. The DNA for the CDR3 is TGTGCCAGCAGCCGTGACACGATCGAGAATTCACCCCTCCACTTT. This sequence encodes CASSRDTIENSPLHF.

This chain joins TRBV7-9 and TRBJ2-1, with 11 bases lining up with TRBD2. V was clipped by 10 bases and J by 4 bases; unmatched bases: 9. Germline assignment: CDR1 SEHNR and CDR2 FQNEAQ (reference sequence). The CDR3 is 15 amino acids. The DNA for the CDR3 is TGTGCCATGAATTTAGCGGGAGGGTCGTACAATGAGCAGTTCTTC. Translation gives CAMNLAGGSYNEQFF.

This clone turned up a few times. The gene calls are TRBV29-1 and TRBJ2-5; D is possibly TRBD2 (7 bases). The ends were cut back, 7 bases at V and 5 bases at J, with 17 bases in the middle. CDR3 size: 13 residues. From germline, CDR1 is SQVTM and CDR2 ANQGSEA. DNA of the CDR3: TGCAGCGGGTCCGGGGGGCTGAGGGAGACCCAGTACTTC. Encoded protein: CSGSGGLRETQYF.